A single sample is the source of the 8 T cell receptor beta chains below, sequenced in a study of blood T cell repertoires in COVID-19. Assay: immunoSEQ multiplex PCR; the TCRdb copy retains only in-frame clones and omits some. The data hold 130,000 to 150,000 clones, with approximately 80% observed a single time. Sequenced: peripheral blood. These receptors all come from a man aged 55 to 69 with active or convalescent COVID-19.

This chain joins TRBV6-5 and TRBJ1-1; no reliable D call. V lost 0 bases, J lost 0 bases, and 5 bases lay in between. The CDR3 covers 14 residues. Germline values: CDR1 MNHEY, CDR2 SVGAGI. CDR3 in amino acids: CASSYSGVNTEAFF. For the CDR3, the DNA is TGTGCCAGCAGTTACTCAGGAGTGAACACTGAAGCTTTCTTT.

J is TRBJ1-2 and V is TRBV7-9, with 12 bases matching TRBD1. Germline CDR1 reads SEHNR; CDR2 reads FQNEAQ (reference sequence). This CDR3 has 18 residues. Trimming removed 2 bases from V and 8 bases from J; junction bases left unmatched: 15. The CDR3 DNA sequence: TGTGCCAGCAGCTTACCCGGAAGGGACAGGGGGCGACATCAGGGCTACACCTTC. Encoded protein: CASSLPGRDRGRHQGYTF.

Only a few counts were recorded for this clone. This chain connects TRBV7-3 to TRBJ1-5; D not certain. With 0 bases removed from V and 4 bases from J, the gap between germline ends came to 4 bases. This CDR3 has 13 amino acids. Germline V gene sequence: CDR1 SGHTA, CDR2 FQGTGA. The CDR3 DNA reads TGTGCCAGCAGCTTAACCGGGAATCAGCCCCAGCATTTT. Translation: CASSLTGNQPQHF. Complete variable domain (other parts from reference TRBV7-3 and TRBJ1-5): GAGVSQTPSNKVTEKGKYVELRCDPISGHTALYWYRQSLGQGPEFLIYFQGTGAADDSGLPNDRFFAVRPEGSVSTLKIQRTERGDSAVYLCASSLTGNQPQHFGDGTRLSIL.

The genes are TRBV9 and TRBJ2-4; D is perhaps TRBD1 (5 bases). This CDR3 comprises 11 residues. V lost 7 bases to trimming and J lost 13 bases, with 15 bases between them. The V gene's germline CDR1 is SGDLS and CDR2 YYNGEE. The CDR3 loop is CASPLGQGQYF. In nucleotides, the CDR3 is TGTGCCAGCCCCTTAGGGCAGGGCCAGTACTTC.

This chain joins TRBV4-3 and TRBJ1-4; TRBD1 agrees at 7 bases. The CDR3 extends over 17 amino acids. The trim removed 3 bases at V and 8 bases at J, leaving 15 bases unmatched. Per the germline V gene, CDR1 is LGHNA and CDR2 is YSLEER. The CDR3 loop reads CASSQGHPTGSGEKLFF. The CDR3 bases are TGCGCCAGCAGCCAGGGTCACCCGACAGGGAGCGGGGAAAAACTGTTTTTT.

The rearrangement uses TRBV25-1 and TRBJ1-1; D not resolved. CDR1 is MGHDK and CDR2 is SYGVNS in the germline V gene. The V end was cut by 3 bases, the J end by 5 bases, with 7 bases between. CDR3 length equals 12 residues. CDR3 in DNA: TGTGCCAGCAGTGACGGGGTGACTGAAGCTTTCTTT. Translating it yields CASSDGVTEAFF.

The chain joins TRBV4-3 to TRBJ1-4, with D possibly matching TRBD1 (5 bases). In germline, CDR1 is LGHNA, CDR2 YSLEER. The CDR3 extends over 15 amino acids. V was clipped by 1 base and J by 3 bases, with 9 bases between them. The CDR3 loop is CASSQGGRSNEKLFF. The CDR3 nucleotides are TGCGCCAGCAGCCAAGGGGGCAGATCTAATGAAAAACTGTTTTTT.

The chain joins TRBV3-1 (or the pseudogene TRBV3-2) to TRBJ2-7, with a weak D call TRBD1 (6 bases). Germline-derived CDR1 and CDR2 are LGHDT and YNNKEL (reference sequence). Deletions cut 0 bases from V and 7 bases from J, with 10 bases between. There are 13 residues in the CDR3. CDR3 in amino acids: CASSQDQGREQYF. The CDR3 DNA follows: TGTGCCAGCAGCCAAGATCAGGGGCGGGAGCAGTACTTC.